Following are 19 T cell receptor beta chains from one sample sequenced in a study of response to subunit inactivated influenza vaccine. Via MiXCR, TCRdb re-called the RT-PCR reads, giving one row per CDR3 protein. The repertoire holds roughly 700,000 distinct CDR3 sequences, with 11% to 15% as singletons. Sequenced here: PBMCs from blood, sampled less than 15 days before vaccination. Source of these receptors: a man in his forties or fifties who received an inactivated influenza vaccine.

This clonotype was seen a few times. The chain couples TRBV3-1 to TRBJ1-3; D unresolved. This CDR3 is 15 amino acids long. CDR1 is LGHDT, CDR2 YNNKEL, per germline (reference sequence). Between the trimmed V and J ends, which lost 6 bases and 0 bases, there was a span of 12 bases. The CDR3 spells CASSEGALSGNTIYF. The CDR3, as DNA: TGTGCCAGCAGTGAGGGAGCGCTCTCTGGAAACACCATATATTTT.

The chain has TRBV6-5 and TRBJ2-1; no clear D. The ends were cut back, 7 bases at V and 6 bases at J, with 7 bases in the middle. CDR3 length equals 11 residues. Germline V lookup: CDR1 MNHEY, CDR2 SVGAGI. For the CDR3, the DNA is TGTGCCAGCACAAAAACCAATGAGCAGTTCTTC. Translated: CASTKTNEQFF.

The V gene is TRBV12-3 or TRBV12-4, the J gene TRBJ2-7, with D unresolved. V lost 5 bases and J 6 bases, leaving 17 bases between the germline ends. The CDR3 is 14 amino acids. CDR3 nucleotides: TGTGCCAGCAGTCCAAACGCCCGAAGAGGCGAGCAGTACTTC. Translating it yields CASSPNARRGEQYF.

The gene calls are TRBV5-1 and TRBJ2-2; 8 bases agree with TRBD1. V trimming: 0 bases; J trimming: 5 bases; junction bases outside the gene matches: 6. This CDR3 spans 16 amino acids. CDR1 is SGHRS and CDR2 is YFSETQ in the germline V gene. This CDR3 reads CASSLEARDRTGELFF. In nucleotides, the CDR3 is TGCGCCAGCAGCTTGGAGGCCCGGGACAGGACCGGGGAGCTGTTTTTT. Supplemented by reference TRBV5-1 and TRBJ2-2, the full variable domain reads KAGVTQTPRYLIKTRGQQVTLSCSPISGHRSVSWYQQTPGQGLQFLFEYFSETQRNKGNFPGRFSGRQFSNSRSEMNVSTLELGDSALYLCASSLEARDRTGELFFGEGSRLTVL.

This clonotype was seen repeatedly, ten times or more. V usage is TRBV5-1 and J usage is TRBJ2-2; no firm D call. V shed 0 bases and J shed 0 bases, with 6 bases lying between them. The CDR3 consists of 15 residues. Germline loops: CDR1 SGHRS, CDR2 YFSETQ. Here the CDR3 DNA reads TGCGCCAGCAGCTTGGCTACGACGAACACCGGGGAGCTGTTTTTT. As protein: CASSLATTNTGELFF. The whole variable domain, filled in from reference TRBV5-1 and TRBJ2-2, reads KAGVTQTPRYLIKTRGQQVTLSCSPISGHRSVSWYQQTPGQGLQFLFEYFSETQRNKGNFPGRFSGRQFSNSRSEMNVSTLELGDSALYLCASSLATTNTGELFFGEGSRLTVL.

As to this clonotype: Germline and junction disagree at one end, which may indicate a read error. The V call is TRBV20-1, the J call TRBJ2-5, with D possibly matching TRBD2 (6 bases). The CDR3 is made up of 12 amino acids. Germline V gene lookup returns CDR1 DFQATT and CDR2 SNEGSKA (reference sequence). This CDR3 reads CSATRNSGGFSF. CDR3 DNA: TGCAGTGCCACACGTAATAGCGGCGGCTTCAGCTTC.

The genes are TRBV9 and TRBJ1-4; TRBD1 is a possible D gene (6 bases). Trimming left V 4 bases short and J 3 bases short, with 13 bases between. The CDR3 covers 15 residues. Germline CDR1 is SGDLS and CDR2 is YYNGEE. In DNA, the CDR3 is TGTGCCAGCAGCACACAGGGACTACCTAATGAAAAACTGTTTTTT. Protein product: CASSTQGLPNEKLFF. Complete variable domain (other parts from reference TRBV9 and TRBJ1-4): DSGVTQTPKHLITATGQRVTLRCSPRSGDLSVYWYQQSLDQGLQFLIQYYNGEERAKGNILERFSAQQFPDLHSELNLSSLELGDSALYFCASSTQGLPNEKLFFGSGTQLSVL.

Note on this clonotype: Given a much more abundant clone one base away, this may be a read error. V usage is TRBV12-3 or TRBV12-4 and J usage is TRBJ2-3; D gene uncertain. CDR3 length: 14 amino acids. The V gene lost 8 bases and the J gene lost 2 bases, with 14 bases spanning the gap. The CDR3 coding sequence is TGTGCCAGCGGACGGAACCCTTTCACAGATACGCAGTATTTT. Protein: CASGRNPFTDTQYF.

V gene TRBV4-2 combines with J gene TRBJ2-2; 7 bases are shared with TRBD1. From germline, CDR1 is LGHNA and CDR2 YNFKEQ. The CDR3 has 18 amino acids. The junction had 11 bases not matched to a gene; V was cut back by 0 bases and J by 4 bases. The CDR3 spells CASSQDGKGARSTGELFF. The CDR3 DNA is TGTGCCAGCAGCCAAGATGGAAAGGGGGCGAGATCCACCGGGGAGCTGTTTTTT.

This clonotype has a handful of counts. J is TRBJ2-5 and V is TRBV29-1, with TRBD1 matching over 7 bases. Germline loops: CDR1 SQVTM, CDR2 ANQGSEA. After removal of 5 bases from V and 8 bases from J, the junction contained 11 bases not matched to a gene. The CDR3 has 13 amino acids. This chain's CDR3 is CSVTQGLKGTQYF. CDR3 DNA sequence: TGCAGCGTTACACAGGGGTTGAAGGGTACCCAGTACTTC.

At least ten counts were recorded for this clonotype. The rearrangement joins TRBV6-2 or TRBV6-3 to TRBJ2-1; tentatively, D is TRBD2 (5 bases). V was cut by 2 bases and J by 3 bases, with 17 bases left in between. The CDR3 totals 17 residues. The germline V gene has CDR1 MNHEY and CDR2 SVGEGT. CDR3 sequence: CASSYTKEEINYNEQFF. In DNA form, the CDR3 reads TGTGCCAGCAGTTACACAAAGGAGGAGATCAACTACAATGAGCAGTTCTTC.

The chain carries TRBV9 and TRBJ1-3, with D possibly being TRBD1 (5 bases). The CDR3 is made up of 15 amino acids. Germline values: CDR1 SGDLS, CDR2 YYNGEE. The V gene lost 2 bases and the J gene lost 0 bases, with 9 bases spanning the gap. This chain's CDR3 is CASSVGVRSGNTIYF. The CDR3 region has the DNA TGTGCCAGCAGCGTGGGGGTCCGCTCTGGAAACACCATATATTTT.

This clonotype was counted between two and nine times. This rearrangement joins TRBV20-1 to TRBJ2-7; D is ambiguous. CDR1 and CDR2 (germline): DFQATT, SNEGSKA (reference sequence). Trimming shortened V by 4 bases and J by 3 bases, and 13 bases separated the two germline ends. The CDR3 totals 13 residues. The CDR3 is CSAIETLGYEQYF. The CDR3 region has the DNA TGCAGTGCTATTGAAACGTTGGGCTACGAGCAGTACTTC.

The chain carries TRBV12-3 or TRBV12-4 and TRBJ1-4; TRBD1 aligns across 7 bases. Losses at the gene ends were 5 bases for V and 5 bases for J; bases not matched to a gene: 5. The CDR3 contains 14 residues. The CDR3 DNA reads TGTGCCAGCAGTACCGACAGGGTCAATGAAAAACTGTTTTTT. Protein sequence: CASSTDRVNEKLFF.

This clonotype was seen only a few times. The chain links TRBV5-1 to TRBJ1-3; tentatively, D is TRBD1 (5 bases). Trimming pared 1 base from V and 4 bases from J, leaving 15 bases between. The germline gives CDR1 SGHRS, CDR2 YFSETQ. The CDR3 sequence is 16 residues long. The CDR3 nucleotides read TGCGCCAGCAGCTTGACCGTCCTACAGGTGGGAAACACCATATATTTT. This translates into CASSLTVLQVGNTIYF.

The genes are TRBV27 and TRBJ1-6; 7 nucleotides match TRBD1. This CDR3 region has 16 residues. The germline gives CDR1 MNHEY, CDR2 SMNVEV (reference sequence). Trimming cost V 6 bases and J 7 bases; bases outside gene matches: 12. DNA of the CDR3: TGTGCCAGCAGGAACACAGGGGCGCGGAGGAATTCACCCCTCCACTTT. Encoded protein: CASRNTGARRNSPLHF.

This clonotype has a count of ten or more. The chain links TRBV29-1 to TRBJ2-7, with D maybe TRBD1 (5 bases). Trimming removed 6 bases from V and 2 bases from J, with 11 bases in between. CDR3 size: 12 residues. CDR1 is SQVTM, CDR2 ANQGSEA, per germline. CDR3 nucleotide sequence: TGCAGCGTCCGACAGACCCCCTACGAGCAGTACTTC. This translates into CSVRQTPYEQYF.

CDR3 in amino acids: CASSPGFRALRGEQYF. DNA of the CDR3: TGTGCCAGCAGCCCAGGGTTCAGGGCTCTCCGGGGCGAGCAGTACTTC. The V call is TRBV12-3 or TRBV12-4, the J call TRBJ2-7; the D call may be TRBD1 or TRBD2 (5 bases each). V lost 6 bases to trimming and J lost 6 bases, with 24 bases between them. This CDR3 is 16 amino acids long.

This clonotype occurred many times. The chain has TRBV7-9 and TRBJ2-7, with D perhaps matching TRBD2 (6 bases). Germline values: CDR1 SEHNR, CDR2 FQNEAQ (reference sequence). The CDR3 contains 14 residues. The germline V and J ends were trimmed by 6 bases and 2 bases, with 14 bases remaining between them. CDR3 region: CASSPGTVTYEQYF. CDR3 coding DNA: TGTGCCAGCAGTCCGGGGACTGTTACCTACGAGCAGTACTTC.